The present TCR beta chain was sequenced within a study of shared T cell receptors in the human thymus. Concerning this clone: The CDR3 ends on some other residue instead of the conserved phenylalanine or tryptophan, so this is likely a read error. The DNA is omitted, as the CDR3 cannot be located on it reliably, and the CDR3 follows TCRdb's listing.

Assay: immunoSEQ multiplex PCR; the TCRdb copy retains only in-frame clones and omits some. The sample shows under 450,000 clones, 95% of them seen only once. The CDR3 contains 15 residues when both ends are counted. Germline assignment: CDR1 LGHNA and CDR2 YNFKEQ. What was sequenced was thymocytes. The chain combines TRBV4-2 with TRBJ1-1; the tabulated D call, TRBD1, remains unverified against the DNA. The TCR was taken from a human donor. The CDR3 reads CASSQEFRDREEVGL.